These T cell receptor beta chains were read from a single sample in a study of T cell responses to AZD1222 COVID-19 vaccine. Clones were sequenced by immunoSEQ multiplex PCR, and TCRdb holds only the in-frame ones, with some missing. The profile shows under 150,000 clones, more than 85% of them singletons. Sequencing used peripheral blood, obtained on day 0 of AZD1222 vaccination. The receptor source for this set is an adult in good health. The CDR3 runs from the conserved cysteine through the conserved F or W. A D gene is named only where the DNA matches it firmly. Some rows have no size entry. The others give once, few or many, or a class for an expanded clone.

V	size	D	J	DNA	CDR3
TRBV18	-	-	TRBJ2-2	TGTGCCAGCTCACCACTCGGGTCGTTGAACACCGGGGAGCTGTTTTTT	CASSPLGSLNTGELFF
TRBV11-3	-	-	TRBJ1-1	TGTGCCAGCACCCCCCAAACTCCGGGAACTGAAGCTTTCTTT	CASTPQTPGTEAFF
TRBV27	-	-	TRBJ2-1	TGTGCCAGCAGTCCCAGCTATAGCGGTTACAATGAGCAGTTCTTC	CASSPSYSGYNEQFF
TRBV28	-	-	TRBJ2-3	TGTGCCAGTAGACCGCAGGGAGTCACAGATACGCAGTATTTT	CASRPQGVTDTQYF
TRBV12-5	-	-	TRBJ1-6	TGTGCTAGTGGTTTGGGAGGGAGGGATTCACCCCTCCACTTT	CASGLGGRDSPLHF
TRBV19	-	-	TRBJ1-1	TGTGCCAGTACTCGGACATACATGAACACTGAAGCTTTCTTT	CASTRTYMNTEAFF
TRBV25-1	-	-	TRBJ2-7	TGTGCCAGCAGTGAATTCGCTTCCTACGAGCAGTACTTC	CASSEFASYEQYF
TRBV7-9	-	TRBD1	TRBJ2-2	TGTGCCAGCAGCGACACAGGGGACATCACCGGGGAGCTGTTTTTT	CASSDTGDITGELFF
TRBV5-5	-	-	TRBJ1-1	TGTGCCAGCAGCTTACCCCCCTCGACAGGTCTGAACACTGAAGCTTTCTTT	CASSLPPSTGLNTEAFF
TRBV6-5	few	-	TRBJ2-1	TGTGCCAGCAGCCCGACCAGGGAGGATGAGCAGTTCTTC	CASSPTREDEQFF
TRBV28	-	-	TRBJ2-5	TGTGCCAGCAGTCCCGGTAGGGTTCTGGAGACCCAGTACTTC	CASSPGRVLETQYF
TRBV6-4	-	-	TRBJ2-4	TGTGCCAGCAGTGAGCCCGGCGGCGTTCAGTACTTC	CASSEPGGVQYF
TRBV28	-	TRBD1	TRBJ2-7	TGTGCCAGCAGTTCGGGACAGGGAGCCTACGAGCAGTACTTC	CASSSGQGAYEQYF
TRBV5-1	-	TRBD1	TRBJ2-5	TGCGCCAGCGGCACCGGGACAGTGCAAGAGACCCAGTACTTC	CASGTGTVQETQYF
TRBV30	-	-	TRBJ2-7	TGTGCCTGGAGTGTAGCGGCTAGCTCCTACGAGCAGTACTTC	CAWSVAASSYEQYF
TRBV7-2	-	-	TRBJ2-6	TGTGCCAGCAGCTTAGTGTTTTCTGGGGCCAACGTCCTGACTTTC	CASSLVFSGANVLTF
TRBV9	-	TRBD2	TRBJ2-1	TGTGCCAGCAGCGTAGAGGGACTAGCGGGAGGGCGGTCCAATGAGCAGTTCTTC	CASSVEGLAGGRSNEQFF
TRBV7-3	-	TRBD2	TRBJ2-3	TGTGCCAGCAGCTTAAGAGGACTAGCGGGAAGCACAGATACGCAGTATTTT	CASSLRGLAGSTDTQYF
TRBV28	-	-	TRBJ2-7	TGTGCCAGCAGTTTAGGCATTTACGAGCAGTACTTC	CASSLGIYEQYF
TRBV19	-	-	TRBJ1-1	TGTGCCAGCATCGATACACGAGTAAACACTGAAGCTTTCTTT	CASIDTRVNTEAFF
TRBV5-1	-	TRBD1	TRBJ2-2	TGCGCCAGCAGCTTCCCGGGACAGGGGGGCACCGGGGAGCTGTTTTTT	CASSFPGQGGTGELFF
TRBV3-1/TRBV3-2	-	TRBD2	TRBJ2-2	TGTGCCAGCAGCCAAGATAGTCTAGCGGGGGATCCTACCGGGGAGCTGTTTTTT	CASSQDSLAGDPTGELFF
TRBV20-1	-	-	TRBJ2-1	TGCAGTGCTAGCCCCAATGAGCAGTTCTTC	CSASPNEQFF
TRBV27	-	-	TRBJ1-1	TGTGCCAGCAGTGTCTGGGGTAACACTGAAGCTTTCTTT	CASSVWGNTEAFF
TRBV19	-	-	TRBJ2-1	TGTGCCAGTAGTAACAGTGGGGGCAAAAACAATGAGCAGTTCTTC	CASSNSGGKNNEQFF
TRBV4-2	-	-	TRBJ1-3	TGTGCCAGCAGCCAGGACAATGGAAACACCATATATTTT	CASSQDNGNTIYF
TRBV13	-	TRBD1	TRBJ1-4	TGTGCCAGCAGCACACGACAGGGAGGGGAAAAACTGTTTTTT	CASSTRQGGEKLFF
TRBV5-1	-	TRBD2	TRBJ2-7	TGCGCCAGCAGCGGGAGGGGACCCAACTACGAGCAGTACTTC	CASSGRGPNYEQYF
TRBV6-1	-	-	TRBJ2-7	TGTGCCAGCAGTGAAGCCTCCCAGCTCTACGAGCAGTACTTC	CASSEASQLYEQYF
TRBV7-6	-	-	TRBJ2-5	TGTGCCAGCAGCTTAGGGCCCCAAGAGACCCAGTACTTC	CASSLGPQETQYF
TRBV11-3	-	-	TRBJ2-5	TGTGCCAGCAGCCTCTCCCGCCCAGGGCGGAGGACCCAGTACTTC	CASSLSRPGRRTQYF
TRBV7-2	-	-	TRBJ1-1	TGTGCCAGCAGCTTAAGTTCCACGAACACTGAAGCTTTCTTT	CASSLSSTNTEAFF
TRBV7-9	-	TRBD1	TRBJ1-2	TGTGCCAGCAGCAGACAGGGAGAGATTGGCTACACCTTC	CASSRQGEIGYTF
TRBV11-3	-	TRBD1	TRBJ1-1	TGTGCCAGCAGCTTGCCGGGACAGGGGGTGAACACTGAAGCTTTCTTT	CASSLPGQGVNTEAFF
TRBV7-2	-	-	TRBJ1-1	TGTGCCAGCAGCTCGAAAAGAGGATTGAGTATCACTGAAGCTTTCTTT	CASSSKRGLSITEAFF
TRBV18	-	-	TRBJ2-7	TGTGCCAGCTCACCAATTGGAGGAAACTACGAGCAGTACTTC	CASSPIGGNYEQYF
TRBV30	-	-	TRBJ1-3	TGTGCCTGGAGTCGTTACCGGGACACCATATATTTT	CAWSRYRDTIYF
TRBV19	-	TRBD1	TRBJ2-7	TGTGCCAGCTCTAAATCCCAGGGGGACTACGAGCAGTACTTC	CASSKSQGDYEQYF
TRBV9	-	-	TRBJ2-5	TGTGCCAGCAGCACTCGCCGACAGGGACTACAAGAGACCCAGTACTTC	CASSTRRQGLQETQYF
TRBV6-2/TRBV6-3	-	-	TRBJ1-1	TGTGCCAGCAGCCCGAGCGGGGGCGCTGAAGCTTTCTTT	CASSPSGGAEAFF
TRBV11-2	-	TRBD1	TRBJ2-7	TGTGCCAGCAGTCCAGACCGGGACAGCTCCTACGAGCAGTACTTC	CASSPDRDSSYEQYF
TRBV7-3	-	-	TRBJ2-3	TGTGCCAGCAGCCACGCAGGGCGGGGAGATACGCAGTATTTT	CASSHAGRGDTQYF
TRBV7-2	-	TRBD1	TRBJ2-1	TGTGCCAGCAGCACGACAGGGAACAATGAGCAGTTCTTC	CASSTTGNNEQFF